The source of this T cell receptor beta chain is a study of regulatory T cells in long-lasting Graves disease (dated by TCRdb to the early 2020s). Turning to the overall study: Persistent Graves' disease was defined as antithyroid drug treatment for over 5 years with persistently positive TSH receptor autoantibodies. On average, persistent Graves' disease patients in the clinical cohort had been on antithyroid drugs for approximately ten years. A total of 35 or so samples were covered by TCR sequencing, comprising roughly 13 persistent and roughly 20 newly diagnosed Graves' disease patients. This study used TCR sequencing and RNA sequencing of peripheral blood to compare persistent Graves' disease patients against newly diagnosed Graves' disease patients. The study was conducted in China and was registered as a clinical trial.

The library was prepared using multiplex PCR. Sequencing took place on an Illumina HiSeq 4000. To build TCR beta libraries, CDR3 regions were amplified by Arm-PCR using iRepertoire HTBI primers. Before sequencing, the PCR products went through gel purification. The study's own analysis went as follows. A total of roughly 58 TRBV and more than twelve TRBJ segments were identified across samples and were used for gene usage analysis of CDR3 amino acid clonotypes. COPE and FqMerger were used to merge filtered high-quality paired reads into contigs. Contigs were aligned with BLAST to IMGT TRBV, TRBD and TRBJ reference genes, and CDR3 was defined per IMGT. Any clonotype with a frequency above 0.1% was counted as a highly expanded clone. Shannon entropy was used to measure repertoire diversity, and the Gini coefficient was used to measure V-J evenness. Public clonotypes were defined as clonotypes shared by more than one individual. TCRdb trimmed public reads at Q25 via fastp, called clones via MiXCR and kept in-frame beta chains. Rows are combined by CDR3 protein, so each entry shows the most common genes and DNA. In this record, the V and J calls reflect TCRdb's handling and not the investigators' own analysis. This sample holds about 420,000 distinct CDR3 sequences; around 24% were observed only once. The leading ten clones occupy about 27% of the sample.

This clonotype has at least ten counts. Its antigen remains unidentified. It has no much larger one-base neighbor in the sample; base qualities were not kept. Relative to germline, V is 2 bases shorter and J is 0 bases shorter, with 8 bases between their ends. The germline V gene (reference sequence) gives CDR1 as GTSNPN and CDR2 as SVGIG. The CDR3 numbers 13 residues from cysteine through phenylalanine. Only the CDR3 portion is preserved as DNA: 39 bases, with reading frame beginning at the first base. The paper's findings and limits, for the study overall: Sequencing and analysis were restricted to the TCR beta chain. Persistent Graves' disease patients showed lower TCR Shannon entropy and fewer highly expanded clones than newly diagnosed patients, suggesting clonal expansion. Persistent patients shared more public clonotypes among themselves (approximately 2,500) than newly diagnosed patients did (over 950). TRBV28, TRBJ1-2 and TRBJ2-5 were preferentially used in persistent disease, while TRBV20-1 and TRBJ2-1 were favored in newly diagnosed disease. Only peripheral blood was studied, because thyroid tissue, the primary lesion, was inaccessible. The small sample size was acknowledged by the authors as a limitation that may reduce accuracy.

This specimen's time point label, interpreted: persistent/refractory GD, antithyroid drugs over 5 years with positive TRAb. RNA was extracted from PBMCs in TRIzol for both TCR sequencing and RNA sequencing. The diagnosis of Graves' disease was made according to American Thyroid Association guidelines. The patients came from an endocrinology department in Xi'an, China. Each patient gave 7 to 9.5 milliliters of peripheral blood, collected in an EDTA anticoagulant tube. Ficoll Paque Plus density gradient separation was used to isolate PBMCs, and no further T cell sorting was done. An Agilent 2100 Bioanalyzer and agarose gel were used to assess RNA quality, and a NanoDrop 2000 was used to measure RNA concentration.

In this chain, TRBV30 is recombined with TRBJ2-7; the D call is possibly TRBD1 or TRBD2, each sharing 5 bases. The origin of this receptor is a female donor with Graves disease. The source was peripheral blood mononuclear cells (PBMCs), collected when the disease was refractory, from a patient treated with antithyroid drugs. In nucleotide form, the sequence is TGTGCCTGGAGTCCAGGGAGCTCCTACGAGCAGTACTTC. Its coded protein is CAWSPGSSYEQYF.